A single sample gave rise to the 8 T cell receptor beta chains below, sequenced in a study of T cells in narcolepsy. Assay: immunoSEQ multiplex PCR; the TCRdb copy retains only in-frame clones and omits some. The sample records 10,000 to 12,000 clones, roughly three quarters being singletons. Sequencing was done on a sample of CD45RA- memory CD8+ T cells from PBMCs. Receptors originate from a human donor with narcolepsy.

V is TRBV6-1 and J is TRBJ1-1; the D gene is possibly TRBD1 (5 bases). The CDR3 extends over 15 amino acids. V lost 0 bases, J lost 0 bases, and 8 bases lay in between. Germline CDR1 and CDR2: MNHNS and SASEGT. For the CDR3, the DNA is TGTGCCAGCAGTGAAGCGGGGACTATGAACACTGAAGCTTTCTTT. Protein: CASSEAGTMNTEAFF.

The chain recombines TRBV7-9 with TRBJ1-1; D may be TRBD1 (5 bases). The CDR3 totals 14 residues. The V gene's germline CDR1 is SEHNR and CDR2 FQNEAQ (reference sequence). Trimming pared 4 bases from V and 4 bases from J, leaving 13 bases between. The CDR3 sequence is CASSSRRGVTEAFF. CDR3 DNA sequence: TGTGCCAGCAGCTCCCGAAGGGGAGTCACTGAAGCTTTCTTT.

The V and J genes are TRBV27 and TRBJ1-6, with D possibly TRBD1 on 5 matching bases. V was clipped by 6 bases and J by 4 bases, with 13 bases between them. The CDR3 contains 15 residues. Germline loops: CDR1 MNHEY, CDR2 SMNVEV (reference sequence). CDR3 DNA sequence: TGTGCCAGCAGCTACGGGGACCCATATAATTCACCCCTCCACTTT. The encoded protein is CASSYGDPYNSPLHF.

The chain couples TRBV27 to TRBJ2-7; 7 bases map to TRBD2. The V and J ends lost 2 bases and 2 bases, in that order; junction bases with no gene match: 3. The germline V gene has CDR1 MNHEY and CDR2 SMNVEV (reference sequence). The CDR3 loop spans 14 amino acids. The CDR3 bases are TGTGCCAGCAGTTTACTAGCGGAGCCCTACGAGCAGTACTTC. This codes for CASSLLAEPYEQYF.

The V and J genes are TRBV4-2 and TRBJ1-1; D is uncertain. CDR1 LGHNA and CDR2 YNFKEQ come from the germline V gene. The CDR3 has 13 residues. V lost 5 bases to trimming and J lost 0 bases, with 7 bases between them. The CDR3 sequence: CASSLSLNTEAFF. The CDR3 bases are TGTGCCAGCAGCTTATCGTTGAACACTGAAGCTTTCTTT.

This clone appeared a few times. The chain carries TRBV7-8 and TRBJ1-5, with 8 bases lining up with TRBD1. Germline loops: CDR1 SGHVS, CDR2 FQNEAQ. V trimming: 7 bases; J trimming: 1 base; junction bases outside the gene matches: 3. The CDR3 consists of 14 residues. The CDR3: CASTRTGSNQPQHF. CDR3 bases: TGTGCCAGCACCAGGACAGGGAGCAATCAGCCCCAGCATTTT.

The gene calls are TRBV27 and TRBJ1-1; D call uncertain. Germline CDR1 reads MNHEY; CDR2 reads SMNVEV (reference sequence). Trimming stripped 3 bases from V and 1 base from J, with 6 bases between. The CDR3 length is 13 residues. CDR3: CASSFGWNTEAFF. CDR3 nucleotide sequence: TGTGCCAGCAGTTTTGGGTGGAACACTGAAGCTTTCTTT.

The CDR3 region is CASSELAGGDTQYF. CDR3 DNA: TGTGCCAGCAGTGAACTAGCGGGAGGGGATACGCAGTATTTT. This chain joins TRBV6-4 and TRBJ2-3; TRBD2 matches 13 bases. Germline assignment: CDR1 MRHNA and CDR2 SNTAGT. This CDR3 comprises 14 residues. Trimming took 3 bases from V and 6 from J; bases not matched to a gene: 0.